A selection of T cell receptor beta chains follows, all from one sample in a study of blood T cell repertoires in COVID-19. Data came from immunoSEQ multiplex PCR; TCRdb stores just in-frame clones and leaves some out. The sample lists tens of thousands of clones, about 90% seen once, with 3% to 4% in the top ten. The sample consisted of peripheral blood. The receptors were gathered from a woman in her fifties or sixties in a cohort sampled during active COVID-19. Both conserved end residues are trimmed from each CDR3. Rows give clone size only sometimes, using once, few, many, or a class for an expanded clone.

v_gene	abundance	j_gene	CDR3aa
TRBV12-5	once	TRBJ2-5	ASGLRPGQGQETQY
TRBV28	NA	TRBJ1-1	ASSLGGDRAATEAF
TRBV9	NA	TRBJ2-1	ASSVELAGGRWDEQF
TRBV29-1	NA	TRBJ1-4	SGGASEKLF
TRBV20-1	NA	TRBJ2-7	SAPGGYEQY
TRBV30	NA	TRBJ1-3	AWRSIGQGALGNTIY
TRBV5-4	NA	TRBJ1-2	ASSLSYEDRGYGYT
TRBV19	NA	TRBJ1-2	ASSIAGPLGYGYT
TRBV2	once	TRBJ2-3	ASTGGGRTDTQY
TRBV4-2	NA	TRBJ1-2	ASSQDYLQGATYGYT
TRBV10-3	NA	TRBJ2-7	AIWGGTSGFREQY
TRBV6-2/TRBV6-3	few	TRBJ2-2	ASSYLRTTGGELF
TRBV6-5	NA	TRBJ1-2	ASSSRQGYGYT
TRBV28	NA	TRBJ2-5	ASKGETQY
TRBV9	once	TRBJ1-6	ASSPSTGSNSPLH
TRBV2	NA	TRBJ1-2	ASSDGYGYT
TRBV30	NA	TRBJ1-1	AWDRQGGKAF
TRBV19	NA	TRBJ2-5	ASSNDGRVMETQY